Listed below are T cell receptor beta chains from one sample, sequenced in a study of T cells in Graves' hyperthyroidism and ophthalmopathy. TCRdb re-called the multiplex PCR reads with MiXCR, one entry per CDR3 protein. The sample has over 400,000 distinct CDR3 sequences, about 14% seen once. The source material was blood. The source is a man between 18 and 29 years old with Graves' ophthalmopathy. Both conserved end residues are part of each CDR3. The order of the fields is J gene, V gene, CDR3 protein.

j_call: TRBJ2-7
v_call: TRBV19
cdr3_aa: CASSPPVGTGWSEQYF

j_call: TRBJ2-5
v_call: TRBV6-1
cdr3_aa: CASRTAGTGLYQTQYF

j_call: TRBJ2-5
v_call: TRBV5-1
cdr3_aa: CASSLESETQYF

j_call: TRBJ1-2
v_call: TRBV24-1
cdr3_aa: CATSRGTGPYYGYTF

j_call: TRBJ1-5
v_call: TRBV20-1
cdr3_aa: CSAGGSAGSNQPQHF

j_call: TRBJ1-4
v_call: TRBV7-9
cdr3_aa: CASSLGEEKLFF

j_call: TRBJ2-1
v_call: TRBV10-3
cdr3_aa: CAISVTSGRGSEQFF

j_call: TRBJ2-2
v_call: TRBV7-9
cdr3_aa: CASSSTNPGLAGGGTGELFF

j_call: TRBJ2-7
v_call: TRBV2
cdr3_aa: CASRWTSGGQGLYF

j_call: TRBJ2-3
v_call: TRBV9
cdr3_aa: CASSVATTDTQYF

j_call: TRBJ1-4
v_call: TRBV2
cdr3_aa: CACRQTGVTNEKLFF

j_call: TRBJ2-7
v_call: TRBV5-1
cdr3_aa: CASSSREFLYEQYF

j_call: TRBJ2-1
v_call: TRBV5-1
cdr3_aa: CASSFAGEYNEQFF

j_call: TRBJ2-7
v_call: TRBV7-9
cdr3_aa: CASSFRTSGTYEQYF

j_call: TRBJ2-2
v_call: TRBV24-1
cdr3_aa: CATSYSNTGELFF

j_call: TRBJ1-5
v_call: TRBV7-2
cdr3_aa: CASSRDPGHNQPQHF

j_call: TRBJ2-1
v_call: TRBV9
cdr3_aa: CASSVVQGTYNEQFF

j_call: TRBJ2-1
v_call: TRBV27
cdr3_aa: CASSPFADNEQFF

j_call: TRBJ2-2
v_call: TRBV5-1
cdr3_aa: CASRVAINTGELFF

j_call: TRBJ1-6
v_call: TRBV5-8
cdr3_aa: CASSPPPSPLHF

j_call: TRBJ2-2
v_call: TRBV6-1
cdr3_aa: CASSARLAGGRGGELFF

j_call: TRBJ1-2
v_call: TRBV6-1
cdr3_aa: CASREPTGAPQGYTF

j_call: TRBJ1-1
v_call: TRBV5-1
cdr3_aa: CASSLMENTEAFF

j_call: TRBJ1-1
v_call: TRBV18
cdr3_aa: CASSPDDRRMNTEAFF

j_call: TRBJ1-4
v_call: TRBV5-1
cdr3_aa: CASSLGQDGEKLFF

j_call: TRBJ2-4
v_call: TRBV11-2
cdr3_aa: CASSPGPGQGLPALNIQYF

j_call: TRBJ1-6
v_call: TRBV12-3/TRBV12-4
cdr3_aa: CASSLGAGGSPLHF

j_call: TRBJ2-7
v_call: TRBV7-8
cdr3_aa: CASSLARTPRYEQYF

j_call: TRBJ2-7
v_call: TRBV27
cdr3_aa: CTSSSTYEQYF

j_call: TRBJ2-3
v_call: TRBV5-1
cdr3_aa: CASSSGTGGETDTQYF

j_call: TRBJ2-5
v_call: TRBV11-3
cdr3_aa: CASSLNVKETQYF

j_call: TRBJ2-7
v_call: TRBV7-8
cdr3_aa: CASSSSFSYEQYF

j_call: TRBJ2-2
v_call: TRBV5-1
cdr3_aa: CASSLVLAENTGELFF

j_call: TRBJ2-2
v_call: TRBV7-8
cdr3_aa: CASSLYPERDLNTGELFF

j_call: TRBJ2-2
v_call: TRBV6-5
cdr3_aa: CASSYFWGAAGELFF

j_call: TRBJ2-1
v_call: TRBV19
cdr3_aa: CASRSGLGGYNEQFF

j_call: TRBJ2-3
v_call: TRBV3-1
cdr3_aa: CASSQPPGLAGGPYRDTQYF

j_call: TRBJ2-1
v_call: TRBV7-2
cdr3_aa: CASSHNPGGGSYNEQFF

j_call: TRBJ2-1
v_call: TRBV6-1
cdr3_aa: CASRRVTGISYNEQFF

j_call: TRBJ2-2
v_call: TRBV6-4
cdr3_aa: CASSLKGGLNTGELFF

j_call: TRBJ2-3
v_call: TRBV2
cdr3_aa: CASTDTQYF

j_call: TRBJ2-7
v_call: TRBV6-4
cdr3_aa: CASSDAGGPYEQYF

j_call: TRBJ2-7
v_call: TRBV5-1
cdr3_aa: CASSWDRDEQYF

j_call: TRBJ2-2
v_call: TRBV7-2
cdr3_aa: CASSLWGRKNTGELFF

j_call: TRBJ2-7
v_call: TRBV7-6
cdr3_aa: CASSSYRGIDEQYF

j_call: TRBJ1-1
v_call: TRBV6-1
cdr3_aa: CASSQLNLDRLLRTEAFF

j_call: TRBJ1-1
v_call: TRBV7-3
cdr3_aa: CASSLTYGGDTEAFF

j_call: TRBJ2-1
v_call: TRBV30
cdr3_aa: CARADRVNEQFF

j_call: TRBJ1-4
v_call: TRBV4-1
cdr3_aa: CASSQEADSDEKLFF

j_call: TRBJ1-1
v_call: TRBV10-2
cdr3_aa: CASSDGGTGGNTEAFF